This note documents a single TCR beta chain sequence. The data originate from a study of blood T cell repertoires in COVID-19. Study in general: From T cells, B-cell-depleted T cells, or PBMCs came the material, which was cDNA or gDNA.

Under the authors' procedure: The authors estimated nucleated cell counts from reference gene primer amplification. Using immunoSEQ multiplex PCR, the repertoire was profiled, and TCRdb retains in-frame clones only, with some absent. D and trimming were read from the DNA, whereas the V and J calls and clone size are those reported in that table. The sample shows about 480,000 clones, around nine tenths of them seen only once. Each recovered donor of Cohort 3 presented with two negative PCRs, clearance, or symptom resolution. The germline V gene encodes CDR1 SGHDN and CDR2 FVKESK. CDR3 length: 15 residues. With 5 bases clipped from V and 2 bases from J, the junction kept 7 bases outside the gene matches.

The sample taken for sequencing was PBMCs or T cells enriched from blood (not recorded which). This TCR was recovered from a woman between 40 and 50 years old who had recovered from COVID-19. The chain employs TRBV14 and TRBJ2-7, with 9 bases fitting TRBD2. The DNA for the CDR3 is TGTGCCAGCAGCATTTTGACTAGCGGAACCTACGAGCAGTACTTC. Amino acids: CASSILTSGTYEQYF.